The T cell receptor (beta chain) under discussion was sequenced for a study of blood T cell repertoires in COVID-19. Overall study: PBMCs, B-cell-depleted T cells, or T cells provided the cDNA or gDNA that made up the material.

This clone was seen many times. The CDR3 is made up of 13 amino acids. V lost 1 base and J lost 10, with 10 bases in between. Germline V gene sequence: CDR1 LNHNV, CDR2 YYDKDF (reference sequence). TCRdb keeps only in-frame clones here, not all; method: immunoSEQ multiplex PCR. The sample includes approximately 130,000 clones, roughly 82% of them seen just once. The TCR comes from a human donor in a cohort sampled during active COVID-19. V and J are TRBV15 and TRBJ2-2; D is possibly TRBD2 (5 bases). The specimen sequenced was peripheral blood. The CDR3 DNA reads TGTGCCACCAGCAGAGTGGCGGGTGAGGAGCTGTTTTTT. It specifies CATSRVAGEELFF.